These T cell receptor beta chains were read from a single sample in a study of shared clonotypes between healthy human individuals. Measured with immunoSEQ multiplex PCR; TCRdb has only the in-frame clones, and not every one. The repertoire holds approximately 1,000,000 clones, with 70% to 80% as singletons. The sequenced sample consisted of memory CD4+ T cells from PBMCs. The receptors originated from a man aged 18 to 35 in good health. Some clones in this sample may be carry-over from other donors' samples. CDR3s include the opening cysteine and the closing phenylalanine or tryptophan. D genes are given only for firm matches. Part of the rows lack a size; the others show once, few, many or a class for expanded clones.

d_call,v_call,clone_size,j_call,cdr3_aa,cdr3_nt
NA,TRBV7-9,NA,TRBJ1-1,CASVRDMNTEAFF,TGTGCCAGCGTGCGGGATATGAACACTGAAGCTTTCTTT
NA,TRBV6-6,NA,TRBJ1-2,CATADKGNGYTF,TGTGCCACCGCGGACAAGGGCAATGGCTACACCTTC
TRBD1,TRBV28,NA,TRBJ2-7,CAIATTGSGEQYF,TGTGCCATCGCCACGACAGGGTCGGGTGAGCAGTACTTC
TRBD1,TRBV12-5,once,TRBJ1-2,CASGQSGQGRGANYGYTF,TGTGCTAGTGGTCAAAGCGGACAGGGAAGGGGGGCTAACTATGGCTACACCTTC
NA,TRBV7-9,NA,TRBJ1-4,CASSLQQGEEKLFF,TGTGCCAGCAGCCTTCAACAGGGAGAGGAAAAACTGTTTTTT
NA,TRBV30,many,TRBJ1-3,CAWSVGFSGNTIYF,TGTGCCTGGAGTGTAGGGTTCTCTGGAAACACCATATATTTT
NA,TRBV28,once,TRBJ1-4,CASKGPGNEKLFF,TGTGCCAGCAAAGGGCCAGGGAATGAAAAACTGTTTTTT
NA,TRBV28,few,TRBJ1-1,CASSLWGGGPMNTEAFF,TGTGCCAGCAGTTTGTGGGGCGGAGGACCCATGAACACTGAAGCTTTCTTT
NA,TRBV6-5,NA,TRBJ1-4,CASGSGRTNEKLFF,TGTGCCAGCGGTTCAGGGAGAACTAATGAAAAACTGTTTTTT
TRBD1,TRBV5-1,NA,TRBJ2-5,CASSSKGQRGQETQYF,TGCGCCAGCAGCTCAAAGGGACAGAGAGGCCAAGAGACCCAGTACTTC
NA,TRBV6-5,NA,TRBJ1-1,CASSQTGTIRGAFF,TGTGCCAGCAGTCAAACAGGGACTATTCGTGGAGCTTTCTTT
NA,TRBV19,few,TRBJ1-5,CASYEGRISNQPQHF,TGTGCCAGTTACGAGGGACGGATTAGCAATCAGCCCCAGCATTTT
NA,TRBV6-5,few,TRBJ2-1,CASMSTEEQFF,TGTGCCAGCATGAGTACGGAAGAGCAGTTCTTC
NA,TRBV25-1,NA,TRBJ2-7,CASSDYGDAYEQYF,TGTGCCAGCAGTGATTACGGGGACGCCTACGAGCAGTACTTC
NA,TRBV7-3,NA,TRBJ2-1,CASSSSARSEQFF,TGTGCCAGCAGCTCATCAGCCCGGTCGGAGCAGTTCTTC
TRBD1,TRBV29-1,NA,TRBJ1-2,CSVEDRGLHGYTF,TGCAGCGTTGAAGACAGGGGGCTTCATGGCTACACCTTC
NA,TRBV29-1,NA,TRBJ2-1,CSVAWGNEQFF,TGCAGCGTTGCGTGGGGCAATGAGCAGTTCTTC
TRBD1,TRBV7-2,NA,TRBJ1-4,CASSSQGQAEKLFF,TGTGCCAGCAGCTCACAGGGACAGGCTGAAAAACTGTTTTTT
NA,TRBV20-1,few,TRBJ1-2,CSPFVREGYTF,TGCAGCCCCTTTGTCAGGGAAGGCTACACCTTC
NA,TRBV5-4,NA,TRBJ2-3,CASSLERRQDTQYF,TGTGCCAGCAGCTTGGAGCGGAGGCAGGATACGCAGTATTTT
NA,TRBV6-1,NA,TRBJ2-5,CASSGSFEGGETQYF,TGTGCCAGCAGTGGGTCTTTCGAGGGAGGAGAGACCCAGTACTTC
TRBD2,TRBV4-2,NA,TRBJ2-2,CASSQEVQGLASGNTGELFF,TGTGCCAGCAGCCAAGAAGTCCAGGGACTAGCTTCCGGGAACACCGGGGAGCTGTTTTTT
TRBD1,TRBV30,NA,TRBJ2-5,CAWSKQGAGLQETQYF,TGTGCCTGGAGTAAACAGGGGGCGGGCCTCCAAGAGACCCAGTACTTC
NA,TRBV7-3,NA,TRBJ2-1,CASSATGTLGFSEQFF,TGTGCCAGCAGCGCCACCGGGACTCTGGGATTTAGTGAGCAGTTCTTC
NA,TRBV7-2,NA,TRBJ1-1,CASSPPGRLNTEAFF,TGTGCCAGCAGCCCTCCGGGGCGGTTGAACACTGAAGCTTTCTTT
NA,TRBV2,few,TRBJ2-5,CASSENRVGGETQYF,TGTGCCAGCAGTGAGAACAGGGTTGGGGGAGAGACCCAGTACTTC
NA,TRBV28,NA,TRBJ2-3,CASSLGPDTQYF,TGTGCCAGCAGTTTAGGCCCAGATACGCAGTATTTT
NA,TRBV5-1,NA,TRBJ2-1,CASSLTPDNEQFF,TGCGCCAGCAGCTTAACCCCAGATAATGAGCAGTTCTTC
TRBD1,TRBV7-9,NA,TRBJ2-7,CASSAGTGYEQYF,TGTGCCAGCAGCGCAGGGACAGGGTACGAGCAGTACTTC
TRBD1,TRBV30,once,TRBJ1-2,CACHRGTNYGYTF,TGTGCCTGCCACAGGGGGACCAACTATGGCTACACCTTC
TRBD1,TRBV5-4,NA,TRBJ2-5,CASSLRTGQETQYF,TGTGCCAGCAGCTTAAGGACAGGCCAAGAGACCCAGTACTTC
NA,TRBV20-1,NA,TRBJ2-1,CSARVYNEQFF,TGCAGTGCTAGGGTATACAATGAGCAGTTCTTC
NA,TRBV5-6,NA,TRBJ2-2,CASSLGRGDRYGAGELFF,TGTGCCAGCAGCTTGGGGCGCGGAGACAGGTACGGGGCCGGGGAGCTGTTTTTT
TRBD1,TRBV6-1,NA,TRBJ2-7,CASSGWTGWVYEQYF,TGTGCCAGCAGTGGATGGACAGGGTGGGTTTACGAGCAGTACTTC
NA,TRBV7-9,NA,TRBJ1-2,CASRSGDKHGYTF,TGTGCCAGCAGGTCAGGGGATAAGCATGGCTACACCTTC
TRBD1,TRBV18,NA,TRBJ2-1,CASSPGQGDNEQFF,TGTGCCAGCTCACCCGGACAGGGGGACAATGAGCAGTTCTTC
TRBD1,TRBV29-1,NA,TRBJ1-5,CSASTGPQPQHF,TGCAGCGCCTCGACAGGGCCCCAGCCCCAGCATTTT
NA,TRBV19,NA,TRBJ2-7,CASSIQVSSYEQYF,TGTGCCAGTAGTATTCAGGTCAGCTCCTACGAGCAGTACTTC
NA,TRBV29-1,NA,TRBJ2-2,CSAPGDYTGELFF,TGCAGCGCGCCGGGAGATTACACCGGGGAGCTGTTTTTT
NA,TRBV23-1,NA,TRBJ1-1,CASSQDPTAADTEAFF,TGCGCCAGCAGTCAAGACCCTACAGCAGCGGACACTGAAGCTTTCTTT
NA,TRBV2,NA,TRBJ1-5,CASRPKTTGFNQPQHF,TGTGCCAGCAGGCCCAAAACCACAGGGTTTAATCAGCCCCAGCATTTT
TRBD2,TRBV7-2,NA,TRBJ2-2,CASSPGLAGAVTGELFF,TGTGCCAGCAGCCCGGGACTAGCGGGAGCGGTCACCGGGGAGCTGTTTTTT
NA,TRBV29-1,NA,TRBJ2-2,CSVDIPNTGELFF,TGCAGCGTTGATATACCGAACACCGGGGAGCTGTTTTTT
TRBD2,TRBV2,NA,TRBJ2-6,CASSEEGGTGANVLTF,TGTGCCAGCAGTGAGGAGGGAGGGACTGGGGCCAACGTCCTGACTTTC
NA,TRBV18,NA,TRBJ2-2,CASSPARGNTGELFF,TGTGCCAGCTCACCGGCGAGGGGGAACACCGGGGAGCTGTTTTTT
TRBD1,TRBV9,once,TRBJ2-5,CASSGRGLETQYF,TGTGCCAGCAGCGGTAGGGGGCTTGAGACCCAGTACTTC
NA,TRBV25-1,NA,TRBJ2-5,CASSEGINQTQYF,TGTGCCAGCAGTGAGGGGATAAACCAGACCCAGTACTTC
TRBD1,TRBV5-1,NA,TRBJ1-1,CASSLGTGGRTEAFF,TGCGCCAGCAGCTTGGGGACAGGGGGCCGAACTGAAGCTTTCTTT
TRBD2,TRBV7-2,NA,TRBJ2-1,CASSLFTSGSYNEQFF,TGTGCCAGCAGCTTATTCACTAGCGGTTCCTACAATGAGCAGTTCTTC
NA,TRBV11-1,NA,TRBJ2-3,CASSVRRTDTQYF,TGTGCCAGCAGCGTTAGGCGCACAGATACGCAGTATTTT
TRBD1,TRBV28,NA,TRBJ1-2,CASNGQGAPHGYTF,TGTGCCAGCAATGGACAGGGGGCGCCCCATGGCTACACCTTC
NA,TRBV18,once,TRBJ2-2,CASSPGVTGELFF,TGTGCCAGCTCCCCGGGGGTGACCGGGGAGCTGTTTTTT